This T cell receptor (gamma chain) is from a study of γδ T cells in repeated Plasmodium falciparum infection. TCRdb reanalysed the multiplex PCR reads with CATT. The repertoire holds 14,000 or so gamma-chain clones, with 1.6% as singletons. Vgamma9/Vdelta2+ and Vdelta2-negative gammadelta T cells were flow-sorted from PBMC for bulk sequencing. By its share, this clone is medium-sized. Other nucleotide sequences in the sample specify the same CDR3. Germline V gene sequence: CDR1 VINAFY, CDR2 YDVSNSKD. J was trimmed by 4 bases and V by 3 bases; bases with no gene match: 3. The CDR3 length is 12 residues.

The material sequenced was gamma-delta T cells from blood. This sequence originates from a pool of human donors (malaria-infected and uninfected, not separated). This chain links TRGV5 with TRGJ1 or TRGJ2. CDR3 nucleotide sequence: TGTGCCACCTGGGACCTCTATTATAAGAAACTCTTT. It codes for CATWDLYYKKLF.